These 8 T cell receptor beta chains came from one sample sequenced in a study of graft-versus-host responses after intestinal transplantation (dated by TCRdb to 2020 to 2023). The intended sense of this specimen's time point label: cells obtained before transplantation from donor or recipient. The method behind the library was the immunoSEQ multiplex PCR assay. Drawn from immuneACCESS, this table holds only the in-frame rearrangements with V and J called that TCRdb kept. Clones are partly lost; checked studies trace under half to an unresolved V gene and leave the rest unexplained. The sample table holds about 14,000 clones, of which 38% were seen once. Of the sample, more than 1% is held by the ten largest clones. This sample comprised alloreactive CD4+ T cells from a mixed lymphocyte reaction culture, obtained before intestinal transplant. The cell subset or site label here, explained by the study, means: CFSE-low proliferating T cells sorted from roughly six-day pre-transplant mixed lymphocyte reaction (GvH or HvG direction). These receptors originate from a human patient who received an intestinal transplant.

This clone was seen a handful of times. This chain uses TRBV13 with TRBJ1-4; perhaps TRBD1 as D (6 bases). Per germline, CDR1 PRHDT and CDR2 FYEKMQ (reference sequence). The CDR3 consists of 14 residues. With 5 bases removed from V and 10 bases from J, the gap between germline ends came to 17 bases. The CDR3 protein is CASSGRGGHGKLFF. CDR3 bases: TGTGCCAGCAGCGGACGTGGGGGCCACGGAAAACTGTTTTTT.

The CDR3 is CSGTGGFQETQYF. In DNA, the CDR3 is TGCAGCGGGACGGGGGGTTTCCAAGAGACCCAGTACTTC. The chain employs TRBV29-1 and TRBJ2-5, with 7 bases fitting TRBD2. Trimming cost V 7 bases and J 1 base; bases outside gene matches: 6. Germline V lookup: CDR1 SQVTM, CDR2 ANQGSEA. This CDR3 has 13 residues.

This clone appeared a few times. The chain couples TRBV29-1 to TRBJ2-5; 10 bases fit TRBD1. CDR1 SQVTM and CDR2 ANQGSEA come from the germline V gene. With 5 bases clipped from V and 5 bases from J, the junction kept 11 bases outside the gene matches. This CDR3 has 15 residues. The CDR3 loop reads CSVRRQGAFLETQYF. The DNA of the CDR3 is TGCAGCGTTAGACGACAGGGGGCATTTTTGGAGACCCAGTACTTC.

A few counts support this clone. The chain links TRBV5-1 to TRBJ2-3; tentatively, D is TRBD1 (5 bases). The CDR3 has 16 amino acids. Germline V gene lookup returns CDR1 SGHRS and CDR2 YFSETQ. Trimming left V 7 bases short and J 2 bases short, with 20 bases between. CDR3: CASRSRTSGPTDTQYF. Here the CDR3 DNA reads TGCGCCAGCCGTTCGAGGACATCCGGACCCACAGATACGCAGTATTTT.

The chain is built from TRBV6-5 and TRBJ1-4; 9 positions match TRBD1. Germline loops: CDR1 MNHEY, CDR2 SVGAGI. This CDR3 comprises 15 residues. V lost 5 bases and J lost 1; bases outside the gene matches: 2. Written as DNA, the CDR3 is TGTGCCAGCAGTCGGACAGGGGAAACTAATGAAAAACTGTTTTTT. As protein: CASSRTGETNEKLFF.

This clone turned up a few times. The CDR3 here is CAWSATGVVTEAFF. DNA for the CDR3: TGTGCCTGGAGTGCAACAGGGGTAGTCACTGAAGCTTTCTTT. The rearrangement uses TRBV30 and TRBJ1-1; TRBD1 agrees at 7 bases. This CDR3 comprises 14 residues. Trimming cost V 1 base and J 4 bases; bases outside gene matches: 6. Germline CDR1 is GTSNPN and CDR2 is SVGIG (reference sequence).

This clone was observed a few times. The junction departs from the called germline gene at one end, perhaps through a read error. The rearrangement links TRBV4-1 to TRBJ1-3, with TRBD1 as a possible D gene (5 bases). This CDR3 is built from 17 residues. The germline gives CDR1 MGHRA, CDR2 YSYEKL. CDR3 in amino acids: CASSPGEGLPSANTIYF. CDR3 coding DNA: TGCGCCAGCAGCCCGGGGGAGGGCCTGCCCTCTGCAAACACCATATATTTT.

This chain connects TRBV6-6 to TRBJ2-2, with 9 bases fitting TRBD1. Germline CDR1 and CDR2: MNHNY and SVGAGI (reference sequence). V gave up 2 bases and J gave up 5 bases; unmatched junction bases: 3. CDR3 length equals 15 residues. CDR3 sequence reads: CASSYPQGATGELFF. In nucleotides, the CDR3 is TGTGCCAGCAGTTACCCACAGGGGGCAACCGGGGAGCTGTTTTTT.